This T cell receptor beta chain is from a study of T cell changes during pregnancy in multiple sclerosis. The CDR3 spans 15 residues. V lost 11 bases and J 3 bases, leaving 19 bases between the germline ends. The V gene's germline CDR1 is MNHNS and CDR2 SASEGT. TCRdb's copy holds only in-frame clones and misses some; the assay was immunoSEQ multiplex PCR. The table includes approximately 79,000 clones, approximately 94% detected once. This clone was detected a few times. The chain links TRBV6-1 to TRBJ2-2; D perhaps matches TRBD1 (6 bases). This TCR was sampled from a female donor with multiple sclerosis, enrolled in a pregnancy study. The specimen was CD4+ T cells from peripheral blood mononuclear cells, collected before pregnancy. The CDR3 DNA reads TGTGCCGCTAAATTAGACAGGACCTACACCGGGGAGCTGTTTTTT. This translates into CAAKLDRTYTGELFF.